This T cell receptor (beta chain) was found in a study of PD-1 blockade in mismatch repair-deficient tumors. Study-level information: Patients had approximately 13 mismatch repair-deficient cancer types and were previously treated and progressing.

On this clone itself: The antigen is unknown.

TCRdb's copy holds only in-frame clones and misses some; the assay was immunoSEQ multiplex PCR. The table lists under 150,000 clones, about 85% of them singletons. Germline loops: CDR1 LNHDA, CDR2 SQIVND (reference sequence). The length of the CDR3 is 13 residues. Trimming took 7 bases from V and 0 from J, leaving 6 bases between them. Every patient had mismatch repair deficiency by PCR or immunohistochemistry. TCRs were sequenced from a few patients responding to pembrolizumab. General study results and limits: Tumor-resident clones, often absent from pretreatment blood, expanded after pembrolizumab and then contracted.

The sample consisted of peripheral blood, taken 44 weeks after starting pembrolizumab. The rearrangement uses TRBV19 and TRBJ1-4, with D unclear. This receptor was taken from an adult with mismatch repair-deficient cancer. CDR3 protein: CASKKTTNEKLFF. CDR3 in DNA: TGTGCCAGTAAAAAAACAACTAATGAAAAACTGTTTTTT.